The 31 T cell receptor beta chains given below trace back to one sample, sequenced in a study of blood T cell repertoires in COVID-19. Here immunoSEQ multiplex PCR was the method, and the copy in TCRdb shows in-frame clones only, minus some. The sample includes about 180,000 clones, roughly 84% of them seen just once. Sequencing was done on a sample of PBMCs or T cells enriched from blood (not recorded which). These receptors were obtained from a human donor with acute COVID-19. The donor label of this sample is uncertain.

The V gene is TRBV9, the J gene TRBJ1-3; the D gene is possibly TRBD1 (6 bases). Germline V gene sequence: CDR1 SGDLS, CDR2 YYNGEE. This CDR3 contains 18 residues. Trimming took off 0 bases at V and 1 base at J, with 17 bases between the two ends. DNA of the CDR3: TGTGCCAGCAGCGTAGAAACCCCGGTAACAGGGTCTGGAAACACCATATATTTT. Protein product: CASSVETPVTGSGNTIYF.

The V call is TRBV5-1, the J call TRBJ2-5; 7 bases are a match to TRBD2. Germline CDR1 is SGHRS and CDR2 is YFSETQ. Unmatched junction bases numbered 2, after V lost 4 bases and J lost 2 bases. The length of the CDR3 is 13 residues. The CDR3 loop reads CASSKGLQETQYF. The CDR3 DNA reads as TGCGCCAGCAGCAAGGGACTACAAGAGACCCAGTACTTC.

This chain uses TRBV5-4 with TRBJ2-5, with 9 nucleotides matching TRBD2. This CDR3 has 17 residues. With 2 bases clipped from V and 4 bases from J, the junction kept 12 bases outside the gene matches. In germline, CDR1 is SGHNT, CDR2 YYREEE (reference sequence). The CDR3 DNA is TGTGCCAGCAGCTTCGGACTAGCGCTTCGCGGGGGAGAGACCCAGTACTTC. Protein product: CASSFGLALRGGETQYF.

The chain uses TRBV18 and TRBJ1-2, with D possibly being TRBD1 (6 bases). Between the trimmed V and J ends, which lost 5 bases and 7 bases, there was a span of 17 bases. The germline CDR1 and CDR2 sequences are KGHSH and LQKENI. The CDR3 extends over 14 amino acids. DNA of the CDR3: TGTGCCAGCTCAACCTACGGGGGGGGCTCTGGCTACACCTTC. Amino acids: CASSTYGGGSGYTF.

In DNA form, the CDR3 reads TGTGCCAGCAGCCCGTCTAGCGGGGGGGCCGGAGAGACCCAGTACTTC. This translates into CASSPSSGGAGETQYF. V and J are TRBV9 and TRBJ2-5; 12 bases line up with TRBD2. Germline V CDR1 and CDR2: SGDLS, YYNGEE. The CDR3 is 16 amino acids. V trimming: 4 bases; J trimming: 4 bases; junction bases outside the gene matches: 8.

The chain recombines TRBV4-1 with TRBJ2-7, with TRBD2 matching over 9 bases. The CDR3 totals 18 residues. CDR1 MGHRA and CDR2 YSYEKL come from the germline V gene. Trimming took 1 base from V and 6 from J; bases not matched to a gene: 16. This chain's CDR3 is CASSQGLRGGTPFAEQYF. In DNA form, the CDR3 reads TGCGCCAGCAGCCAAGGTCTGCGGGGGGGAACCCCCTTCGCCGAGCAGTACTTC.

V is TRBV18 and J is TRBJ1-5; 7 bases fit TRBD1. V trimming: 2 bases; J trimming: 3 bases; junction bases outside the gene matches: 4. Per germline, CDR1 KGHSH and CDR2 LQKENI. The CDR3 extends over 15 amino acids. The CDR3 region is CASSPTQGLNQPQHF. The CDR3 DNA follows: TGTGCCAGCTCACCAACACAGGGGCTCAATCAGCCCCAGCATTTT.

This clone was seen only a few times. V usage is TRBV30 and J usage is TRBJ1-5; TRBD1 might be the D (6 bases). Trimming cost V 3 bases and J 3 bases, with 18 bases left between them. The germline gives CDR1 GTSNPN, CDR2 SVGIG (reference sequence). This CDR3 spans 16 amino acids. CDR3 sequence (DNA): TGTGCCTGGAGGGAACAGGGTCGGGGAAACAATCAGCCCCAGCATTTT. Translated, it gives CAWREQGRGNNQPQHF.

V usage is TRBV10-3 and J usage is TRBJ2-3; weak D call: TRBD1 (5 bases). The CDR3 runs to 16 residues. Trimming stripped 7 bases from V and 0 bases from J, with 17 bases between. Germline V CDR1 and CDR2: ENHRY, SYGVKD. The CDR3 region is CAITEMGPESTDTQYF. CDR3 bases: TGTGCCATCACTGAAATGGGGCCTGAAAGCACAGATACGCAGTATTTT.

This sequence joins TRBV30 and TRBJ1-1, with D perhaps matching TRBD1 (5 bases). CDR3 length: 12 residues. Per the germline V gene, CDR1 is GTSNPN and CDR2 is SVGIG (reference sequence). Trimming stripped 1 base from V and 8 bases from J, with 11 bases between. CDR3 amino acids: CAWSGWAGEAFF. CDR3 coding DNA: TGTGCCTGGAGTGGTTGGGCAGGGGAAGCTTTCTTT. Full variable domain (missing parts from reference TRBV30 and TRBJ1-1): SQTIHQWPATLVQPVGSPLSLECTVEGTSNPNLYWYRQAAGRGLQLLFYSVGIGQISSEVPQNLSASRPQDRQFILSSKKLLLSDSGFYLCAWSGWAGEAFFGQGTRLTVV.

V is TRBV2 and J is TRBJ2-5; 7 nucleotides align to TRBD1. Per the germline V gene, CDR1 is SNHLY and CDR2 is FYNNEI. This CDR3 contains 12 residues. V shed 10 bases and J 1 base; nucleotides not matched to a gene: 3. CDR3 nucleotide sequence: TGTGCCATCCGGGACAGCCAAGAGACCCAGTACTTC. It translates to CAIRDSQETQYF.

The chain combines TRBV6-2 or TRBV6-3 with TRBJ2-1; TRBD2 might be the D (5 bases). This CDR3 has 16 amino acids. Germline V gene data show CDR1 as MNHEY and CDR2 as SVGEGT. V shed 1 base and J shed 0 bases, with 10 bases lying between them. The CDR3 region has the DNA TGTGCCAGCAGTTACTTGGAGGATAGCTCCTACAATGAGCAGTTCTTC. As protein: CASSYLEDSSYNEQFF.

The genes are TRBV18 and TRBJ2-3, with D possibly being TRBD2 (5 bases). Trimming shortened V by 3 bases and J by 3 bases, and 10 bases separated the two germline ends. Germline V lookup: CDR1 KGHSH, CDR2 LQKENI. This CDR3 spans 14 amino acids. Here the CDR3 reads CASSPDFPTDTQYF. For the CDR3, the DNA is TGTGCCAGCTCACCGGACTTCCCGACAGATACGCAGTATTTT.

The chain has TRBV7-6 and TRBJ1-3, with 8 bases that match TRBD1. CDR3 length equals 17 residues. The trim removed 5 bases at V and 3 bases at J, leaving 12 bases unmatched. Per the germline V gene, CDR1 is SGHVS and CDR2 is FNYEAQ. The CDR3 sequence is CASSPHSSRGLGNTIYF. As DNA, the CDR3 is TGTGCCAGCAGCCCACATTCCAGCAGGGGGCTTGGAAACACCATATATTTT.

The chain couples TRBV5-4 to TRBJ1-1; 7 nucleotides match TRBD1. The germline gives CDR1 SGHNT, CDR2 YYREEE (reference sequence). The CDR3 sequence is 18 residues long. Trimming cost V 4 bases and J 1 base; bases outside gene matches: 16. CDR3 nucleotides: TGTGCCAGCAGCAAATCCTCGGGGACAGTCCATTCGAACACTGAAGCTTTCTTT. Protein sequence: CASSKSSGTVHSNTEAFF. Full variable domain (missing parts from reference TRBV5-4 and TRBJ1-1): ETGVTQSPTHLIKTRGQQVTLRCSSQSGHNTVSWYQQALGQGPQFIFQYYREEENGRGNFPPRFSGLQFPNYSSELNVNALELDDSALYLCASSKSSGTVHSNTEAFFGQGTRLTVV.

The sample holds a few counts of this clone. The chain is built from TRBV19 and TRBJ2-7, with D possibly TRBD1 on 6 matching bases. The CDR3 contains 14 residues. In germline, CDR1 is LNHDA, CDR2 SQIVND (reference sequence). Trimming shortened V by 5 bases and J by 0 bases, and 11 bases separated the two germline ends. CDR3 in DNA: TGTGCCAGTAGTTCGGACAGCCTCTCCTACGAGCAGTACTTC. It translates to CASSSDSLSYEQYF.

This chain joins TRBV6-5 and TRBJ2-7; 8 bases are a match to TRBD1. Germline V gene sequence: CDR1 MNHEY, CDR2 SVGAGI. Trimming took 0 bases from V and 4 from J; bases not matched to a gene: 2. There are 14 residues in the CDR3. Written as DNA, the CDR3 is TGTGCCAGCAGTTACTCAGACAGGGGATACGAGCAGTACTTC. This sequence encodes CASSYSDRGYEQYF.

The chain has TRBV19 and TRBJ2-3; 7 positions agree with TRBD1. This CDR3 spans 16 amino acids. Germline V gene sequence: CDR1 LNHDA, CDR2 SQIVND (reference sequence). Germline trimming cut 1 base from V and 4 bases from J; bases unmatched to any gene: 8. DNA of the CDR3: TGTGCCAGTAGTATAGGACAGGGAAGGATTTCAGATACGCAGTATTTT. Protein sequence: CASSIGQGRISDTQYF. The full variable domain, completed using reference TRBV19 and TRBJ2-3, is DGGITQSPKYLFRKEGQNVTLSCEQNLNHDAMYWYRQDPGQGLRLIYYSQIVNDFQKGDIAEGYSVSREKKESFPLTVTSAQKNPTAFYLCASSIGQGRISDTQYFGPGTRLTVL.

The CDR3 loop is CASSLVGLNYGYTF. In DNA, the CDR3 is TGTGCCAGCAGCCTCGTGGGCTTAAACTATGGCTACACCTTC. V is TRBV9 and J is TRBJ1-2, with D hard to call. V dropped 4 bases and J dropped 2 bases, with 12 bases sitting between them. Germline lookup yields CDR1 SGDLS and CDR2 YYNGEE. This CDR3 is 14 amino acids long. Complete variable domain (other parts from reference TRBV9 and TRBJ1-2): DSGVTQTPKHLITATGQRVTLRCSPRSGDLSVYWYQQSLDQGLQFLIQYYNGEERAKGNILERFSAQQFPDLHSELNLSSLELGDSALYFCASSLVGLNYGYTFGSGTRLTVV.

This sequence joins TRBV5-4 and TRBJ1-2; D gene ambiguous. This CDR3 spans 12 amino acids. CDR1 is SGHNT, CDR2 YYREEE, per germline (reference sequence). Between the trimmed V and J ends, which lost 6 bases and 8 bases, there was a span of 14 bases. In DNA, the CDR3 is TGTGCCAGCACCCCCCCCGGCGGAGGCTACACCTTC. It yields the protein CASTPPGGGYTF.

This clone was found a few times. The gene calls are TRBV2 and TRBJ1-1, with D perhaps TRBD1 (6 bases). CDR1 and CDR2 (germline): SNHLY, FYNNEI. The CDR3 is 12 residues long. With 6 bases removed from V and 10 bases from J, the gap between germline ends came to 15 bases. CDR3 DNA: TGTGCCAGCAGAGGGGGGGGTTTTGGAGCTTTCTTT. Its protein is CASRGGGFGAFF. The entire variable domain, with the rest obtained from reference TRBV2 and TRBJ1-1, is as follows: EPEVTQTPSHQVTQMGQEVILRCVPISNHLYFYWYRQILGQKVEFLVSFYNNEISEKSEIFDDQFSVERPDGSNFTLKIRSTKLEDSAMYFCASRGGGFGAFFGQGTRLTVV.

As regards this clone: Other DNA variants within this sample encode the same CDR3. This chain connects TRBV19 to TRBJ1-2; D unclear. Germline V gives CDR1 LNHDA, CDR2 SQIVND (reference sequence). The CDR3 runs to 12 residues. Trimming cost V 3 bases and J 3 bases, with 5 bases left between them. The CDR3 protein is CASSIGDYGYTF. The CDR3 DNA reads TGTGCCAGTAGTATTGGAGACTATGGCTACACCTTC.

This clone came up once. The CDR3 reads CASSRTYSNQPQHF. CDR3 nucleotide sequence: TGTGCCAGTAGTAGAACCTATAGCAATCAGCCCCAGCATTTT. The rearrangement uses TRBV19 and TRBJ1-5; D unresolved. Germline lookup yields CDR1 LNHDA and CDR2 SQIVND (reference sequence). This CDR3 has 14 residues. V shed 4 bases and J shed 0 bases, with 7 bases lying between them.

This chain connects TRBV2 to TRBJ1-2, with D unresolved. CDR1 and CDR2 from the germline V gene are SNHLY and FYNNEI. This CDR3 is built from 13 residues. V shed 1 base and J shed 2 bases, with 5 bases lying between them. CDR3 bases: TGTGCCAGCAGTGAAGGGAGGAACTATGGCTACACCTTC. It specifies CASSEGRNYGYTF.

The rearrangement uses TRBV9 and TRBJ2-1, with D tentatively TRBD2 (7 bases). Germline CDR1 is SGDLS and CDR2 is YYNGEE. Trimming pared 4 bases from V and 2 bases from J, leaving 19 bases between. This CDR3 has 17 amino acids. CDR3 loop: CASSPYGGSGAYNEQFF. In nucleotides, the CDR3 is TGTGCCAGCAGCCCCTATGGGGGCAGCGGGGCCTACAATGAGCAGTTCTTC.

The chain recombines TRBV19 with TRBJ1-4, with 9 bases that match TRBD1. J gave up 10 bases and V 10 bases, and 13 bases lay outside the gene matches. This CDR3 comprises 14 residues. CDR1 is LNHDA, CDR2 SQIVND, per germline (reference sequence). The CDR3 here is CATSSGQGKTKLFF. In nucleotides, the CDR3 is TGTGCCACCTCGTCGGGACAGGGAAAAACAAAACTGTTTTTT.

This clone came up a few times. The chain is built from TRBV2 and TRBJ1-2; no clear D. The CDR3 sequence is 13 residues long. Germline V gives CDR1 SNHLY, CDR2 FYNNEI. CDR3 loop: CAERGNPVYGYTF. The CDR3 coding sequence is TGTGCAGAAAGAGGCAATCCGGTTTATGGCTACACCTTC.

The V call is TRBV7-9, the J call TRBJ2-3, with 8 bases lining up with TRBD2. Germline values: CDR1 SEHNR, CDR2 FQNEAQ (reference sequence). CDR3 length: 16 amino acids. With 0 bases clipped from V and 14 bases from J, the junction kept 16 bases outside the gene matches. This chain's CDR3 is CASSLAHSRGAYRRYF. The CDR3 DNA reads TGTGCCAGCAGCTTAGCGCACTCGCGGGGGGCCTATAGGAGGTATTTT.

The V gene is TRBV5-1, the J gene TRBJ2-5; TRBD2 might be the D (5 bases). CDR1 is SGHRS and CDR2 is YFSETQ in the germline V gene. The CDR3 loop spans 16 amino acids. Trimming left V 0 bases short and J 2 bases short, with 14 bases between. In DNA form, the CDR3 reads TGCGCCAGCAGCTTGGCCGGGGAACTGGGGCAAGAGACCCAGTACTTC. This translates into CASSLAGELGQETQYF.

This clone was observed a handful of times. The rearrangement uses TRBV18 and TRBJ2-2, with TRBD2 matching over 8 bases. Trimming at V came to 0 bases and at J to 0 bases, leaving 3 bases not matched to a gene. The CDR3 has 17 amino acids. Germline V gene sequence: CDR1 KGHSH, CDR2 LQKENI. CDR3 region: CASSPPATSANTGELFF. CDR3 DNA sequence: TGTGCCAGCTCACCACCGGCGACTAGCGCGAACACCGGGGAGCTGTTTTTT. Full variable domain (missing parts from reference TRBV18 and TRBJ2-2): NAGVMQNPRHLVRRRGQEARLRCSPMKGHSHVYWYRQLPEEGLKFMVYLQKENIIDESGMPKERFSAEFPKEGPSILRIQQVVRGDSAAYFCASSPPATSANTGELFFGEGSRLTVL.

This clone was counted between two and nine times. This sequence joins TRBV5-1 and TRBJ2-2, with 11 bases identical to TRBD1. This CDR3 is 15 amino acids long. V dropped 4 bases and J dropped 7; count of bases not matched to a gene: 6. Germline assignment: CDR1 SGHRS and CDR2 YFSETQ. For the CDR3, the DNA is TGCGCCAGCAGCCCAGGGACAGGGGGTCACGGGGAGCTGTTTTTT. Protein: CASSPGTGGHGELFF.